A single T cell receptor (beta chain) is shown here with its context. The germline gives CDR1 KGHSH, CDR2 LQKENI. The CDR3 is 12 amino acids. V was pared by 3 bases and J by 3 bases, with 5 bases between. The Susac syndrome patients fit the recently defined diagnostic criteria for definite or probable disease. This sample is drawn from a study of CD8 T cells in Susac syndrome. A quantity of roughly 0.5 to 1 ug RNA underwent reverse transcription using random hexamers. MiXCR was run by TCRdb on the immunoSEQ multiplex PCR reads, yielding one entry per CDR3 protein. The sample carries about 120,000 distinct CDR3 sequences, 96% recorded once.

Sequenced material: CD4+ T cells from PBMCs. This chain joins TRBV18 and TRBJ2-5; possible D gene TRBD1, 5 bases. The TCR was taken from a human donor with Susac syndrome. In nucleotides, the CDR3 is TGTGCCAGCTCACCGACAGAAGAGACCCAGTACTTC. It codes for CASSPTEETQYF.